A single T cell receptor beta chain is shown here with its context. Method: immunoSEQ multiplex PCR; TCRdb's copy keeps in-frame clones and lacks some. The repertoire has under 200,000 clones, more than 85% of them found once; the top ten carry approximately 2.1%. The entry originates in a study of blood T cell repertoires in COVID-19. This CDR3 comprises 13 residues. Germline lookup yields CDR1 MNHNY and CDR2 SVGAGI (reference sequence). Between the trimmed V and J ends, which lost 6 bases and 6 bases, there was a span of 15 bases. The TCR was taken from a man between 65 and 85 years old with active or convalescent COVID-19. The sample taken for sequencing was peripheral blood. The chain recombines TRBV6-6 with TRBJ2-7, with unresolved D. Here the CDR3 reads CASSPRGSSEQYF. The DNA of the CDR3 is TGTGCCAGCAGCCCCCGCGGCAGTAGCGAGCAGTACTTC.